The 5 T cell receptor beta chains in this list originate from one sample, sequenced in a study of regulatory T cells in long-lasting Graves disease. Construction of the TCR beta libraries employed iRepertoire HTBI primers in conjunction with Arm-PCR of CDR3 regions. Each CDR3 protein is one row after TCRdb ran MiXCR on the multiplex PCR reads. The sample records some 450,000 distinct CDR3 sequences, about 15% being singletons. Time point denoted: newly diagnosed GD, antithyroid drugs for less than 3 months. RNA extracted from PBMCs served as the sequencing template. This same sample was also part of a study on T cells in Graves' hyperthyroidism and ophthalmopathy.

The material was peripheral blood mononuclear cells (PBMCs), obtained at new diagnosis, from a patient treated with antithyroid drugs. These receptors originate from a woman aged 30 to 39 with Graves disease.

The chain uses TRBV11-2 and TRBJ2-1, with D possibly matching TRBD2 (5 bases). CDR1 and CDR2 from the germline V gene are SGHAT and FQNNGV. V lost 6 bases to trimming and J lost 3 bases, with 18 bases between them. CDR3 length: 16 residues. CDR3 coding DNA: TGTGCCAGCAGACCCGTAAGCGGTAAGCTCTACAATGAGCAGTTCTTC. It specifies CASRPVSGKLYNEQFF.

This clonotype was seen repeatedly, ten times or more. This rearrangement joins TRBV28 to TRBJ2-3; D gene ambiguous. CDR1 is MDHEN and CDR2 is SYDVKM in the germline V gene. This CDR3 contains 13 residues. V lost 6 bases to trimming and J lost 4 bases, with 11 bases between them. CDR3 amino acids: CASSFRPADTQYF. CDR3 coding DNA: TGTGCCAGCAGCTTCCGGCCTGCAGATACGCAGTATTTT.

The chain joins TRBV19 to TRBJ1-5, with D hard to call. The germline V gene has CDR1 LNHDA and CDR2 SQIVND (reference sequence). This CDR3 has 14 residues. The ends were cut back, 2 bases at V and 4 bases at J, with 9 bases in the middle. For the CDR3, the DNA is TGTGCCAGTAGTATACGAGGACGTAATCAGCCCCAGCATTTT. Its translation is CASSIRGRNQPQHF.

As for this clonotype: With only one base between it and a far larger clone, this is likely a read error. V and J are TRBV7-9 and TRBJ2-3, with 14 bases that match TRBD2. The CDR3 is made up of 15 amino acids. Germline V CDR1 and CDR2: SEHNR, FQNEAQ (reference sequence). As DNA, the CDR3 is TGTACCAGCAGCCGACTAGCGGGAGGGACAGATACGCAGTATTTT. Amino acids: CTSSRLAGGTDTQYF.

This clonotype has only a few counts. DNA of the CDR3: TGTGCCAGCAGTTACTCCTCAGGGTCTGGAAACACCATATATTTT. Encoded protein: CASSYSSGSGNTIYF. The rearrangement joins TRBV6-5 to TRBJ1-3; tentatively, D is TRBD1 (5 bases). Germline CDR1 MNHEY, CDR2 SVGAGI. The CDR3 spans 15 residues. Trimming pared 0 bases from V and 1 base from J, leaving 7 bases between.